These T cell receptor beta chains were read from a single sample in a study of shared clonotypes between healthy human individuals. Profiling relied on immunoSEQ multiplex PCR, and the TCRdb table lists in-frame clones only, not all of them. The sample yields roughly 1,600,000 clones, 98% seen once. Input material: naive CD4+ T cells sorted from blood. Source of these receptors: a man aged 25-45 years in good health. Each CDR3 is given with its conserved first and last residue. A D gene is named only where the DNA matches it firmly. Rows may omit the clone size; those that give it use once, few, many or a size class.

d_call: NA; cdr3_length: 13; clone_size: NA; v_call: TRBV7-2; j_call: TRBJ2-5; cdr3_aa: CASSLARVETQYF; cdr3_nt: TGTGCCAGCAGCTTAGCGCGCGTAGAGACCCAGTACTTC
d_call: NA; cdr3_length: 18; clone_size: NA; v_call: TRBV11-2; j_call: TRBJ2-7; cdr3_aa: CASRGAKGTTKQGYEQYF; cdr3_nt: TGTGCCAGCAGGGGGGCTAAGGGCACAACAAAGCAGGGCTACGAGCAGTACTTC
d_call: NA; cdr3_length: 17; clone_size: NA; v_call: TRBV7-8; j_call: TRBJ2-1; cdr3_aa: CASSSGVSGRPEGEQFF; cdr3_nt: TGTGCCAGCAGCTCAGGGGTTTCGGGGAGACCGGAGGGTGAGCAGTTCTTC
d_call: TRBD2; cdr3_length: 14; clone_size: NA; v_call: TRBV16; j_call: TRBJ2-1; cdr3_aa: CASSGAGVRYEQFF; cdr3_nt: TGTGCCAGCAGCGGGGCGGGAGTTCGGTATGAGCAGTTCTTC
d_call: TRBD1; cdr3_length: 14; clone_size: once; v_call: TRBV19; j_call: TRBJ1-5; cdr3_aa: CASSIDRGRQPQHF; cdr3_nt: TGTGCCAGTAGTATCGACAGGGGTCGGCAGCCCCAGCATTTT
d_call: NA; cdr3_length: 12; clone_size: NA; v_call: TRBV5-6; j_call: TRBJ1-2; cdr3_aa: CASSLPPSGYTF; cdr3_nt: TGTGCCAGCAGCTTACCCCCGAGTGGCTACACCTTC
d_call: TRBD1; cdr3_length: 15; clone_size: once; v_call: TRBV9; j_call: TRBJ1-4; cdr3_aa: CASSPTTGKGEKLFF; cdr3_nt: TGTGCCAGCAGCCCCACGACAGGGAAAGGTGAAAAACTGTTTTTT
d_call: NA; cdr3_length: 16; clone_size: NA; v_call: TRBV4-1; j_call: TRBJ2-7; cdr3_aa: CASSQDPDGQFYEQYF; cdr3_nt: TGCGCCAGCAGCCAAGACCCGGACGGACAGTTCTACGAGCAGTACTTC
d_call: NA; cdr3_length: 15; clone_size: NA; v_call: TRBV5-1; j_call: TRBJ2-4; cdr3_aa: CASSLVQVAVNIQYF; cdr3_nt: TGCGCCAGCAGCTTGGTTCAAGTAGCGGTGAACATTCAGTACTTC
d_call: TRBD2; cdr3_length: 19; clone_size: NA; v_call: TRBV5-1; j_call: TRBJ2-3; cdr3_aa: CASSSGLAGGGWHTDTQYF; cdr3_nt: TGCGCCAGCAGCTCGGGACTAGCGGGAGGAGGATGGCACACAGATACGCAGTATTTT
d_call: TRBD1; cdr3_length: 14; clone_size: NA; v_call: TRBV7-2; j_call: TRBJ2-7; cdr3_aa: CASSKDRSSYEQYF; cdr3_nt: TGTGCCAGCAGTAAGGACAGGAGCTCCTACGAGCAGTACTTC